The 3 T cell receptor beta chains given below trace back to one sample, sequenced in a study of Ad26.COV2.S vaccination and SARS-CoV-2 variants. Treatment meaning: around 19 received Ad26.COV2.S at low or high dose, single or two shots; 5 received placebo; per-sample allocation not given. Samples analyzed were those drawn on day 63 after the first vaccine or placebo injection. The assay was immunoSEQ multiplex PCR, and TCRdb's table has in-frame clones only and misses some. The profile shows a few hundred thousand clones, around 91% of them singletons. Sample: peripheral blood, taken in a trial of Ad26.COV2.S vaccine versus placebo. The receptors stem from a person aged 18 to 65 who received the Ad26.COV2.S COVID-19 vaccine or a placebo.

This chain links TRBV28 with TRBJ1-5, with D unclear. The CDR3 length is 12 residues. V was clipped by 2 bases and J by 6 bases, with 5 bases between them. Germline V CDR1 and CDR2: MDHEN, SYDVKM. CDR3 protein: CASSLSPQPQHF. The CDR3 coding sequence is TGTGCCAGCAGTTTAAGTCCTCAGCCCCAGCATTTT.

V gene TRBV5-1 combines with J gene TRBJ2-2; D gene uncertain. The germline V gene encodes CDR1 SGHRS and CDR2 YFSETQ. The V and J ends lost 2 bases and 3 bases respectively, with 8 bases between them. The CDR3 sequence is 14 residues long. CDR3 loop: CASSFGRDTGELFF. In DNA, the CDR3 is TGCGCCAGCAGCTTTGGGCGAGACACCGGGGAGCTGTTTTTT.

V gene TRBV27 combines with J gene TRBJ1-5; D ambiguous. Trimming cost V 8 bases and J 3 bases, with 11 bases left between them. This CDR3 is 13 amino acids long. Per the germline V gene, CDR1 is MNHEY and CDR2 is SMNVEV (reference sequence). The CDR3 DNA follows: TGTGCCAGCCGTACCGCCGACAATCAGCCCCAGCATTTT. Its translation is CASRTADNQPQHF.